This T cell receptor (beta chain) was recorded in a study of early T cells in non-severe SARS-CoV-2 infection. TCRdb re-called the 5' RACE reads with MiXCR, one entry per CDR3 protein. In the table there are about 50,000 distinct CDR3 sequences, 9% to 15% of which are singletons. Study-level points and caveats: Clonotype matching in VDJdb favored anti-spike CD8 responses and did not capture private and CD4 specificities.

The CDR3 has 14 amino acids. CDR1 and CDR2 (germline): KGHSH, LQKENI. V lost 0 bases to trimming and J lost 5 bases, with 8 bases between them. In regard to this clonotype: What it recognizes is unknown.

The sequencing used whole blood, collected at baseline. The genes are TRBV18 and TRBJ2-4; no clear D gene. This TCR was sampled from an adult who was a healthcare worker with PCR-confirmed SARS-CoV-2 infection or an uninfected control (not recorded which). CDR3 sequence reads: CASSPPDTQNIQYF. The DNA for the CDR3 is TGTGCCAGCTCACCACCGGATACACAAAACATTCAGTACTTC.